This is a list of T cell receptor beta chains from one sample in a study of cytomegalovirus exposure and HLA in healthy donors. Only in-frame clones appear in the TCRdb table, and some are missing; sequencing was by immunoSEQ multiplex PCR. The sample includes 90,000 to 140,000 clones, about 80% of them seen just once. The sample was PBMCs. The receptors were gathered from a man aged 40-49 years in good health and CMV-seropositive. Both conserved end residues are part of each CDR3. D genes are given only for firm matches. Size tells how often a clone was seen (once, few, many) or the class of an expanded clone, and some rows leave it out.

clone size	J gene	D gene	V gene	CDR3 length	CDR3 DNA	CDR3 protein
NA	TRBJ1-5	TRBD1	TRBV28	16	TGTGCCAGCAGCACCCCCGGGACAGGGGGGGATCAGCCCCAGCATTTT	CASSTPGTGGDQPQHF
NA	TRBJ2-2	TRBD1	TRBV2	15	TGTGCCAGCAGTAGGACAGGAGATATGGCCGGGGAGCTGTTTTTT	CASSRTGDMAGELFF
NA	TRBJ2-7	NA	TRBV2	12	TGTGCCAGCAGTGGACTTCCTGGGGAGCAGTACTTC	CASSGLPGEQYF
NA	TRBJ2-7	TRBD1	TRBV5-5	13	TGTGCCAGCAGCTGGGACAGGGGGCTCGAGCAGTACTTC	CASSWDRGLEQYF
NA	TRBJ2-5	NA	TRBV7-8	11	TGTGCCAGCAGTAAACGGGAGACCCAGTACTTC	CASSKRETQYF
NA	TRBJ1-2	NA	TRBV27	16	TGTGCCAGCAGTTTAAAGGTACAGGGCTCTAACTATGGCTACACCTTC	CASSLKVQGSNYGYTF
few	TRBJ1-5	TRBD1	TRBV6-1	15	TGTGCCAGCAGACGAAGGGGGCAGGGAGGACAGCCCCAGCATTTT	CASRRRGQGGQPQHF
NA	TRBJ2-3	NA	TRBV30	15	TGTGCCTGGGGAAGACAGGCAATTAGCACAGATACGCAGTATTTT	CAWGRQAISTDTQYF
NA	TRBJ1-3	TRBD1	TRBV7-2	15	TGTGCCAGCAGCTTAGTCAGGGGGAGTGGAAACACCATATATTTT	CASSLVRGSGNTIYF
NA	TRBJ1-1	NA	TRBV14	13	TGTGCCAGCAGCCAGAGCAGGGGCTCTGAAGCTTTCTTT	CASSQSRGSEAFF